Presented here are 18 T cell receptor beta chains from one specimen sequenced in a study of CD8+ T cells in alopecia areata. After isolation, RNA underwent reverse transcription to generate cDNA as the sequencing template. This table comes from immunoSEQ multiplex PCR, and its TCRdb copy is limited to in-frame clones, with some not included. This sample carries about 270,000 clones, none of them present only once. Cutaneous lymph node cells were pooled, and they were sorted using CD4, CD8alpha, NKG2D, NKG2ACE and other markers. Sample: CD4+ T cells sorted from a lymph node. These TCRs come from a C3H/HeJ mouse with alopecia areata. Strain haplotype (MHC): H2-k.

Points on this clone: Germline and genes: mouse. The read terminates 4 residues before the CDR3 end, so the remaining end is supplied by the germline J gene. This chain connects TRBV1 to TRBJ2-1, with TRBD1 matching 7 bases. V lost 4 bases and J lost 3; bases outside the gene matches: 3. The CDR3 is 14 amino acids. Germline V gives CDR1 NSQYPW, CDR2 LRSPGD (reference sequence). CDR3 region: CTCSGGTAYAEQFF. The sequenced CDR3 bases are TGCACCTGCAGTGGGGGGACAGCCTATGCT.

This clone has just a few counts. Mouse gene names apply. With the read ending 4 residues before the CDR3 end, the germline J gene is used to fill in that end. The V gene is TRBV13-2, the J gene TRBJ1-1; TRBD1 matches at 9 bases. CDR1 is NNHNN and CDR2 is SYGAGS in the germline V gene (reference sequence). This CDR3 is built from 14 residues. The CDR3 is CASGDQQGAAEVFF. The DNA read from the CDR3 is TGTGCCAGCGGTGATCAACAGGGGGCCGCA.

In the case of this clone: Any gene name here is a mouse gene name. The read stops 4 residues short of the end of the CDR3; the missing end is completed from the germline J gene. This chain links TRBV13-3 with TRBJ2-5, with D perhaps matching TRBD1 (5 bases). Trimming shortened V by 3 bases and J by 1 base, and 9 bases separated the two germline ends. CDR1 is NNHDY, CDR2 SYVADS, per germline. The CDR3 loop spans 14 amino acids. This CDR3 reads CASSAGRHQDTQYF. The CDR3 bases that were read are TGTGCCAGCAGTGCAGGGCGGCACCAAGAC.

In this sample, this clone turned up a few times. Gene and germline names: mouse. The CDR3 end is not reached by the read, which stops 4 residues before it; the germline J gene fills it in. The chain recombines TRBV5 with TRBJ2-1; 9 bases align to TRBD2. Trimming cost V 4 bases and J 5 bases; bases outside gene matches: 6. CDR3 length equals 15 residues. Germline V gene lookup returns CDR1 LGHNA and CDR2 YNLKQL (reference sequence). CDR3 protein: CASSPRWGGHAEQFF. The covered CDR3 bases are TGTGCCAGCAGCCCCCGCTGGGGGGGACATGCT.

This clone was picked up a small number of times. Gene names are the mouse ones. The sequenced part of the CDR3 DNA is TGTGCTAGCAGGGACTGGGGTTCTAGTGCAGAA. Amino acids: CASRDWGSSAE. The complete CDR3 protein is CASRDWGSSAETLYF. This sequence joins TRBV17 and TRBJ2-3; TRBD2 matches 9 bases. The DNA ends 4 residues before the CDR3 does, and the rest of the CDR3 is filled in from the germline J gene. Germline lookup yields CDR1 MNHDT and CDR2 YYDKIL. The V segment lost 6 bases and the J segment 0 bases; nucleotides outside the gene matches: 4. The CDR3 has 15 residues.

This clone was counted only a few times. Each gene name is a mouse one. Read coverage stops 4 residues before the CDR3 terminus; the germline J gene supplies the remainder. J is TRBJ2-1 and V is TRBV13-3; 8 nucleotides line up with TRBD1. Germline lookup yields CDR1 NNHDY and CDR2 SYVADS. Trimming removed 5 bases from V and 2 bases from J; junction bases left unmatched: 0. This CDR3 has 13 amino acids. This CDR3 reads CASRTGDYAEQFF. The DNA read from the CDR3 is TGTGCCAGCAGGACAGGGGACTATGCT.

Notes on this clone: The gene names here belong to mouse. The read ends 4 residues shy of where the CDR3 ends; the end is completed using the germline J gene. The rearrangement uses TRBV31 and TRBJ2-5; D is possibly TRBD2 (5 bases). Germline V CDR1 and CDR2: GKSSPN, SITVG. The V end was cut by 2 bases, the J end by 0 bases, with 12 bases between. CDR3 length: 15 amino acids. The CDR3 sequence: CAWSSVLGNQDTQYF. Partial CDR3 DNA: TGTGCCTGGAGTTCCGTCCTGGGAAACCAAGAC.

On this clone: Mouse germline and gene names are used. The CDR3 extends 4 residues past the end of the read, so its final part is completed from the germline J gene. Other DNA variants within this sample encode the same CDR3. The genes are TRBV19 and TRBJ1-2; possible D gene TRBD1, 5 bases. Trimming shortened V by 5 bases and J by 0 bases, and 5 bases separated the two germline ends. CDR1 FNHDT and CDR2 SITEND come from the germline V gene (reference sequence). The CDR3 is 12 amino acids. CDR3 protein: CASRQANSDYTF. The covered CDR3 bases are TGTGCCAGCAGACAGGCAAACTCC.

This clone was picked up many times. Mouse germline and gene names are used. Read coverage stops 4 residues before the CDR3 terminus; the germline J gene supplies the remainder. The same CDR3 can be traced to other DNA sequences in this sample. The chain combines TRBV13-3 with TRBJ1-2, with 9 bases lining up with TRBD1. V shed 5 bases and J 0 bases; nucleotides not matched to a gene: 2. CDR1 and CDR2 from the germline V gene are NNHDY and SYVADS. This CDR3 is 14 amino acids long. The CDR3 bases that were read are TGTGCCAGCAGGAGGACAGGGGCAAACTCC. Its translation is CASRRTGANS. The whole CDR3 sequence reads CASRRTGANSDYTF.

A word on this clone: Genes and germline come from the mouse. The CDR3 end lies 4 residues beyond the end of the read and is filled in from the germline J gene. The chain joins TRBV13-3 to TRBJ2-3; 8 bases are a match to TRBD1. The CDR3 has 15 residues. The germline V gene has CDR1 NNHDY and CDR2 SYVADS. Partial CDR3 DNA: TGTGCCAGCAGTGATTGGACAGGGAGGGAAGAA. Amino acid sequence: CASSDWTGREE. The complete CDR3 reads CASSDWTGREETLYF.

This clone was found a few times. The gene names given are mouse names. The read ends 4 residues early relative to the CDR3; the germline J gene fills the gap. The V and J genes are TRBV13-2 and TRBJ2-1, with 11 positions matching TRBD2. CDR3 length: 17 amino acids. Germline CDR1 and CDR2: NNHNN and SYGAGS (reference sequence). V gave up 1 base and J gave up 0 bases; unmatched junction bases: 3. CDR3 region: CASGDRGLGVNYAEQFF. The CDR3 bases that were read are TGTGCCAGCGGTGATCGGGGACTGGGGGTTAACTATGCT.

This clone was seen only a few times. Each gene name is a mouse one. The read finishes 3 residues shy of the CDR3 end, and the germline J gene is used to complete it. The chain joins TRBV13-1 to TRBJ1-6, with TRBD1 matching 11 bases. TRBJ1-6 is flagged as an ORF with uncertain function. J gave up 0 bases and V 4 bases, and 6 bases lay outside the gene matches. Germline V lookup: CDR1 NSHNY, CDR2 SYGAGN. CDR3 size: 18 residues. The CDR3 DNA, read in part, is TGTGCCAGCAGTACCGGGACAGGGGGGAATTCCTATAATTCGCCC. The encoded protein is CASSTGTGGNSYNSP. The entire CDR3 protein reads CASSTGTGGNSYNSPLYF.

This clone was seen a few times. Gene names are mouse gene names. Sequencing ends 4 residues short of the CDR3 end; the germline J gene provides the rest. This chain links TRBV5 with TRBJ1-1, with D uncertain. CDR1 and CDR2 (germline): LGHNA, YNLKQL (reference sequence). The CDR3 contains 13 residues. V shed 1 base and J shed 1 base, with 4 bases lying between them. The CDR3 DNA, read in part, is TGTGCCAGCAGCCAAGGGGTAAACACA. Protein sequence: CASSQGVNT. The whole CDR3 sequence is CASSQGVNTEVFF.

This clone was detected a few times. The genes and germline here are from mouse. Read data end 4 residues before the CDR3 end; the end is taken from the germline J gene. The same CDR3 can be traced to other DNA sequences in this sample. V gene TRBV13-2 combines with J gene TRBJ2-1; 9 nucleotides line up with TRBD2. CDR1 is NNHNN and CDR2 is SYGAGS in the germline V gene (reference sequence). The CDR3 has 15 residues. J lost 1 base, V lost 2 bases, and 1 base had no gene match. CDR3 region: CASGDWGGNYAEQFF. CDR3 bases read: TGTGCCAGCGGTGACTGGGGGGGGAACTATGCT.

This clone was detected only a few times. Mouse gene names apply. The read falls 4 residues short of the CDR3 end, and the missing part is taken from the germline J gene. The sample carries other DNA sequences with the same CDR3. The rearrangement joins TRBV13-3 to TRBJ2-3; the match to TRBD1 covers 7 bases. Trimming at V came to 3 bases and at J to 0 bases, leaving 4 bases not matched to a gene. Germline V CDR1 and CDR2: NNHDY, SYVADS. The CDR3 runs 15 residues. The DNA read from the CDR3 is TGTGCCAGCAGTGGACAGGGAGGAAGTGCAGAA. Amino acids: CASSGQGGSAE. The entire CDR3 sequence reads CASSGQGGSAETLYF.

This clone was counted between two and nine times. Gene names are the mouse ones. Read sequence stops 4 residues before the CDR3 end, and the germline J gene provides the missing end. V and J are TRBV13-3 and TRBJ2-4, with D perhaps TRBD1 (6 bases). CDR3 length: 13 amino acids. From germline, CDR1 is NNHDY and CDR2 SYVADS. The CDR3 bases that were read are TGTGCCAGCAGTGAAGGGACAAAAAAC. It yields the protein CASSEGTKN. From start to end, the CDR3 is CASSEGTKNTLYF.

This clone has more than one count but fewer than ten. The genes and germline here are from mouse. The sequenced fragment ends 4 residues before the CDR3 boundary, so the rest is inferred from the germline J gene. Other DNA sequences in this specimen translate into the identical CDR3. The chain links TRBV1 to TRBJ2-1; D gene unclear. This CDR3 spans 16 amino acids. V was cut by 0 bases and J by 0 bases, with 9 bases left in between. The germline gives CDR1 NSQYPW, CDR2 LRSPGD (reference sequence). CDR3 region: CTCSADLDINYAEQFF. CDR3 bases read: TGCACCTGCAGTGCAGATCTTGACATTAACTATGCT.

This clone was counted ten times or more. Gene names are mouse gene names. The CDR3 end is not reached by the read, which stops 4 residues before it; the germline J gene fills it in. The same CDR3 can be traced to other DNA sequences in this sample. The rearrangement joins TRBV1 to TRBJ1-1, with D perhaps TRBD1 (6 bases). This CDR3 is built from 14 residues. Trimming took 3 bases from V and 0 from J, leaving 8 bases between them. CDR1 and CDR2 from the germline V gene are NSQYPW and LRSPGD (reference sequence). The DNA read from the CDR3 is TGCACCTGCAGTGCGGGGACAACAAACACA. Translation gives CTCSAGTTNT. The entire CDR3 reads CTCSAGTTNTEVFF.